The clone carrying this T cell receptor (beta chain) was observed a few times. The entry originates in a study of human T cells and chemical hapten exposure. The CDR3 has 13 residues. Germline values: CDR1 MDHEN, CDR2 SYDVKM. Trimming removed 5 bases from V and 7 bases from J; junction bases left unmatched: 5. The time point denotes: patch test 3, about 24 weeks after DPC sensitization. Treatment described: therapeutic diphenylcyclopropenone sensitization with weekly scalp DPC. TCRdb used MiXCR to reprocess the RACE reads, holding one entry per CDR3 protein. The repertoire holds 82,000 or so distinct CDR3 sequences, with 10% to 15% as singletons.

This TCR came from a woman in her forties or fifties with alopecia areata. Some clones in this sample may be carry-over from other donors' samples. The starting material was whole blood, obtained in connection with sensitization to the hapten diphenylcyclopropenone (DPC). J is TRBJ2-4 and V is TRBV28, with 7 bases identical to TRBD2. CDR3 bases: TGTGCCAGCAGTATTAGGGGAGGGAACATTCAGTACTTC. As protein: CASSIRGGNIQYF.